This TCR beta chain was observed in a study of blood T cells in healthy people across ages. Sample-barcoded 5' priming and a J-beta primer mix drove a second PCR of about 6 to 11 cycles. TCRdb used MiXCR to reprocess the 5' RACE reads, holding one entry per CDR3 protein. Of around 1,100,000 distinct CDR3 sequences detected, roughly two fifths appear once; the ten largest clones hold under 15%. This clonotype was counted between two and nine times. The CDR3 extends over 14 amino acids. Trimming stripped 3 bases from V and 0 bases from J, with 8 bases between. CDR1 and CDR2 from the germline V gene are DFQATT and SNEGSKA (reference sequence). Every sample gave at least 5 micrograms of total RNA when it was extracted.

The chain recombines TRBV20-1 with TRBJ1-4, with D uncertain. The TCR originated in a man younger than 30 in good health. Material: blood. CDR3 residues: CSASMVATNEKLFF. The CDR3 nucleotides are TGCAGTGCTAGTATGGTTGCAACTAATGAAAAACTGTTTTTT.